This T cell receptor beta chain was profiled in a study of T cell responses to AZD1222 COVID-19 vaccine. V gave up 3 bases and J gave up 2 bases, with 14 bases separating them. The CDR3 extends over 15 amino acids. Germline CDR1 LNHNV, CDR2 YYDKDF (reference sequence). Repertoires were generated with immunoSEQ multiplex PCR, while TCRdb's copy carries only in-frame clones and drops some. The table has 90,000 to 150,000 clones, about nine tenths seen once. This TCR was sampled from an adult who received the AZD1222 COVID-19 vaccine. V usage is TRBV15 and J usage is TRBJ2-7, with D tentatively TRBD1 (5 bases). The specimen comprised peripheral blood, sampled 28 days after the second AZD1222 dose. In nucleotides, the CDR3 is TGTGCCACCAGCAGGGACGACAGTTCCCCCTACGAGCAGTACTTC. It is translated as CATSRDDSSPYEQYF.